The 21 T cell receptor beta chains in this list originate from one sample, sequenced in a study of cytomegalovirus exposure and HLA in healthy donors. The PCR had 60 Vbeta and 13 Jbeta primers. Some clones are missing from TCRdb's copy, which holds only in-frame ones; the method was immunoSEQ multiplex PCR. This table holds 95,000 to 150,000 clones, more than 80% found once. The sequencing input was PBMCs. The receptors come from a man aged 35 to 55 in good health and CMV-seronegative.

This clone was seen more than once but under ten times. Here the CDR3 DNA reads TGTGCCAGCAGTCGGGAGGGACAGTATCAGCCCCAGCATTTT. Its translation is CASSREGQYQPQHF. The rearrangement uses TRBV2 and TRBJ1-5; TRBD1 aligns across 7 bases. Germline CDR1 SNHLY, CDR2 FYNNEI. This CDR3 region has 14 residues. The ends lost 5 bases at V and 5 bases at J; junction bases unmatched: 6.

The chain couples TRBV9 to TRBJ1-4; weak D call: TRBD1 (5 bases). The last part of the DNA fits TRBJ2-2 better; the J call may be wrong. Looked up from germline, CDR1 is SGDLS and CDR2 is YYNGEE. The CDR3 has 12 residues. In DNA form, the CDR3 reads TGTGCCAGCAGCGTAGACAGGGGGGAGCTGTTTTTT. It specifies CASSVDRGELFF.

V and J are TRBV7-6 and TRBJ2-2, with 7 bases identical to TRBD2. The CDR3 length is 16 residues. From germline, CDR1 is SGHVS and CDR2 FNYEAQ. V dropped 1 base and J dropped 3; count of bases not matched to a gene: 5. In DNA, the CDR3 is TGTGCCAGCAGCTTAGTGACGGGGGGATACACCGGGGAGCTGTTTTTT. Its protein product is CASSLVTGGYTGELFF.

The genes are TRBV7-3 and TRBJ2-1; the D is unclear. Per the germline V gene, CDR1 is SGHTA and CDR2 is FQGTGA. The V end lost 0 bases, the J end lost 8 bases, and 5 bases lay between the germline ends. This CDR3 contains 12 residues. CDR3 region: CASSLTLDEQFF. The CDR3 nucleotides are TGTGCCAGCAGCTTAACTCTCGATGAGCAGTTCTTC.

V and J are TRBV11-2 and TRBJ2-7; D is undetermined. The germline V gene encodes CDR1 SGHAT and CDR2 FQNNGV. This CDR3 spans 14 amino acids. The germline V and J ends were trimmed by 3 bases and 3 bases, with 12 bases remaining between them. The CDR3, as DNA: TGTGCCAGCAGCTTCTCCCAGAGAGGCTACGAGCAGTACTTC. It specifies CASSFSQRGYEQYF.

Worth noting for this clone: A junction end diverges from the germline sequence, so it may reflect a read error. The chain combines TRBV7-9 with TRBJ1-2; 9 nucleotides agree with TRBD1. This CDR3 is 15 amino acids long. Germline V gives CDR1 SEHNR, CDR2 FQNEAQ (reference sequence). The CDR3 region has the DNA TGTTCCAGCAGCTTAGAGACAGGGGGAGGCTATGGCTACACCTTC. Translation gives CSSSLETGGGYGYTF.

This sequence joins TRBV28 and TRBJ2-5; 7 bases agree with TRBD2. V lost 6 bases and J lost 5; bases outside the gene matches: 0. CDR1 is MDHEN and CDR2 is SYDVKM in the germline V gene. The CDR3 length is 11 residues. The CDR3 spells CASRGGETQYF. As DNA, the CDR3 is TGTGCCAGCAGGGGGGGGGAGACCCAGTACTTC. The whole variable domain, filled in from reference TRBV28 and TRBJ2-5, reads DVKVTQSSRYLVKRTGEKVFLECVQDMDHENMFWYRQDPGLGLRLIYFSYDVKMKEKGDIPEGYSVSREKKERFSLILESASTNQTSMYLCASRGGETQYFGPGTRLLVL.

This clone occurred a few times. The chain uses TRBV5-4 and TRBJ2-7; D gene uncertain. Germline V CDR1 and CDR2: SGHNT, YYREEE (reference sequence). Trimming pared 2 bases from V and 2 bases from J, leaving 11 bases between. There are 14 residues in the CDR3. The CDR3 reads CASSFSRSTYEQYF. CDR3 in DNA: TGTGCCAGCAGCTTTTCACGGTCTACCTACGAGCAGTACTTC.

This sequence joins TRBV4-2 and TRBJ2-1; 14 bases are shared with TRBD2. CDR1 and CDR2 from the germline V gene are LGHNA and YNFKEQ. This CDR3 is built from 18 residues. V was clipped by 1 base and J by 8 bases; unmatched bases: 10. CDR3 amino acids: CASSQGLAGGGAQYEQFF. The DNA for the CDR3 is TGTGCCAGCAGCCAAGGACTAGCGGGAGGGGGGGCACAATATGAGCAGTTCTTC.

This clone was found a few times. This chain uses TRBV18 with TRBJ1-4; 7 bases are a match to TRBD1. V trimming: 3 bases; J trimming: 12 bases; junction bases outside the gene matches: 10. The CDR3 spans 14 residues. Germline lookup yields CDR1 KGHSH and CDR2 LQKENI. CDR3 sequence: CASSPRQGAFELFF. The CDR3 nucleotides read TGTGCCAGCTCACCCCGACAGGGAGCCTTCGAACTGTTTTTT.

The count of this clone is one. The genes are TRBV2 and TRBJ1-1; 9 bases match TRBD1. The V and J ends lost 6 bases and 6 bases, in that order; junction bases with no gene match: 2. Germline V gives CDR1 SNHLY, CDR2 FYNNEI. There are 12 residues in the CDR3. CDR3 protein: CASRRTGAEAFF. CDR3 DNA sequence: TGTGCCAGCAGAAGGACAGGGGCTGAAGCTTTCTTT.

The V and J genes are TRBV7-2 and TRBJ2-7, with 8 bases matching TRBD1. Germline V gene lookup returns CDR1 SGHTA and CDR2 FQGNSA. The CDR3 is 17 amino acids. The trim removed 1 base at V and 6 bases at J, leaving 14 bases unmatched. The CDR3 DNA reads TGTGCCAGCAGCTTAGAGGCCCAGGGGGCCGTTCGGTTCGAGCAGTACTTC. This codes for CASSLEAQGAVRFEQYF. Full variable domain (rest looked up from reference TRBV7-2 and TRBJ2-7): GAGVSQSPSNKVTEKGKDVELRCDPISGHTALYWYRQSLGQGLEFLIYFQGNSAPDKSGLPSDRFSAERTGGSVSTLTIQRTQQEDSAVYLCASSLEAQGAVRFEQYFGPGTRLTVT.

This chain links TRBV19 with TRBJ2-7; a weak D match, TRBD1 (6 bases). Germline V CDR1 and CDR2: LNHDA, SQIVND (reference sequence). This CDR3 is built from 13 residues. V lost 5 bases and J lost 4, with 12 bases in between. CDR3 DNA sequence: TGTGCCAGTAGTTTGGACAGTCGGTACGAGCAGTACTTC. It is translated as CASSLDSRYEQYF. Looking up the rest from reference TRBV19 and TRBJ2-7 gives the full variable domain: DGGITQSPKYLFRKEGQNVTLSCEQNLNHDAMYWYRQDPGQGLRLIYYSQIVNDFQKGDIAEGYSVSREKKESFPLTVTSAQKNPTAFYLCASSLDSRYEQYFGPGTRLTVT.

The chain uses TRBV5-4 and TRBJ2-5, with 7 nucleotides matching TRBD1. The germline V gene encodes CDR1 SGHNT and CDR2 YYREEE (reference sequence). V was clipped by 4 bases and J by 14 bases; unmatched bases: 17. There are 14 residues in the CDR3. The CDR3 protein is CASSHWGLRDSAYF. In DNA form, the CDR3 reads TGTGCCAGCAGCCACTGGGGGCTCCGGGACAGCGCTTACTTC.

In its sample, this clone was seen once. The genes are TRBV30 and TRBJ2-3, with TRBD1 identical over 8 bases. CDR1 and CDR2 from the germline V gene are GTSNPN and SVGIG (reference sequence). There are 16 residues in the CDR3. Trimming removed 3 bases from V and 3 bases from J; junction bases left unmatched: 11. CDR3 loop: CAWRASGRGRTDTQYF. The DNA of the CDR3 is TGTGCCTGGAGGGCTAGTGGCAGGGGGCGGACAGATACGCAGTATTTT.

The rearrangement joins TRBV18 to TRBJ1-2, with 12 bases matching TRBD1. Germline CDR1 KGHSH, CDR2 LQKENI. V lost 3 bases to trimming and J lost 5 bases; unmatched junction nucleotides: 4. This CDR3 spans 15 amino acids. CDR3 DNA: TGTGCCAGCTCACCCGCGGGACAGGGGGCTTATGGCTACACCTTC. Residues: CASSPAGQGAYGYTF.

This chain links TRBV6-5 with TRBJ1-6; D may be TRBD1 (6 bases). This CDR3 has 13 residues. V lost 5 bases, J lost 8 bases, and 10 bases lay in between. Germline V gives CDR1 MNHEY, CDR2 SVGAGI. The CDR3 loop reads CASSKRQDSPLHF. For the CDR3, the DNA is TGTGCCAGCAGTAAACGACAGGATTCACCCCTCCACTTT.

This chain uses TRBV18 with TRBJ2-7, with a weak D call TRBD1 (5 bases). The CDR3 loop spans 15 amino acids. Germline loops: CDR1 KGHSH, CDR2 LQKENI. The V end lost 6 bases, the J end lost 1 base, and 16 bases lay between the germline ends. CDR3 coding DNA: TGTGCCAGCTCCGACAGAAGTAAGGGGTCCTACGAGCAGTACTTC. Translation: CASSDRSKGSYEQYF.

This chain joins TRBV19 and TRBJ1-4; D call uncertain. V was shortened by 6 bases and J by 0 bases, with 11 bases between the two germline ends. Germline V gives CDR1 LNHDA, CDR2 SQIVND (reference sequence). The CDR3 has 15 residues. The CDR3 region is CASSLHSSTNEKLFF. The DNA for the CDR3 is TGTGCCAGTAGCCTCCACAGCTCAACTAATGAAAAACTGTTTTTT.

The V gene is TRBV10-1, the J gene TRBJ2-3; TRBD2 agrees at 12 bases. This CDR3 contains 17 residues. Germline V gives CDR1 WNHNN, CDR2 SYGVQD (reference sequence). Unmatched junction bases numbered 5, after V lost 0 bases and J lost 4 bases. The CDR3 sequence is CASSESTASGGADTQYF. The DNA for the CDR3 is TGCGCCAGCAGTGAGTCGACGGCTAGCGGGGGGGCAGATACGCAGTATTTT.

The rearrangement uses TRBV19 and TRBJ1-2; a possible D gene is TRBD1 (5 bases). Trimming left V 3 bases short and J 7 bases short, with 12 bases between. Germline-derived CDR1 and CDR2 are LNHDA and SQIVND (reference sequence). This CDR3 comprises 13 residues. CDR3 in amino acids: CASSMLGAGGYTF. The DNA of the CDR3 is TGTGCCAGTAGTATGTTAGGGGCAGGTGGCTACACCTTC.